Listed below are T cell receptor beta chains from one sample, sequenced in a study of T cell responses to AZD1222 COVID-19 vaccine. Sequencing used immunoSEQ multiplex PCR; TCRdb keeps in-frame clones, though not all of them. There are 90,000 to 120,000 clones in the sample; roughly 89% occur only once, and under 25% lies in the top ten. Sequencing used peripheral blood, obtained on day 0 of AZD1222 vaccination. The receptors shown here come from an adult in good health. Each CDR3 is given with its conserved first and last residue. D genes are given only for firm matches. Not all rows give a size; the values are once, few, many and, for expanded clones, a class.

d_gene: -; abundance: -; v_gene: TRBV18; j_gene: TRBJ2-7; CDR3nt: TGTGCCAGCTCACCGGGAACCTACGAGCAGTACTTC; CDR3aa: CASSPGTYEQYF
d_gene: -; abundance: -; v_gene: TRBV30; j_gene: TRBJ1-1; CDR3nt: TGTGCCTGGAGTGTAGCGGATAACACTGAAGCTTTCTTT; CDR3aa: CAWSVADNTEAFF
d_gene: TRBD1; abundance: -; v_gene: TRBV25-1; j_gene: TRBJ1-2; CDR3nt: TGTGCCAGCAGTGTTGGACAGGGAGACTGGGGCTACACCTTC; CDR3aa: CASSVGQGDWGYTF
d_gene: -; abundance: once; v_gene: TRBV21-1; j_gene: TRBJ1-1; CDR3nt: TGTGCCCCCTCGGGTGGGGGAGAAGCTTTCTTT; CDR3aa: CAPSGGGEAFF
d_gene: -; abundance: once; v_gene: TRBV7-2; j_gene: TRBJ2-7; CDR3nt: TGTGCCAGCAGCGAAGCGCTCGGCGGGACCAAGCAGTACTTC; CDR3aa: CASSEALGGTKQYF
d_gene: TRBD1; abundance: -; v_gene: TRBV5-1; j_gene: TRBJ1-6; CDR3nt: TGCGCCAGCAGACGGGACAGCACGTATAATTCACCCCTCCACTTT; CDR3aa: CASRRDSTYNSPLHF
d_gene: -; abundance: -; v_gene: TRBV19; j_gene: TRBJ1-2; CDR3nt: TGTGCCAGTAGCCCGGCGAGTGGAGGCTACACCTTC; CDR3aa: CASSPASGGYTF
d_gene: TRBD2; abundance: -; v_gene: TRBV5-8; j_gene: TRBJ2-7; CDR3nt: TGTGCCAGCAGCCCCGGAGCGGGAGATTCTTACGAGCAGTACTTC; CDR3aa: CASSPGAGDSYEQYF
d_gene: -; abundance: few; v_gene: TRBV6-5; j_gene: TRBJ1-5; CDR3nt: TGTGCCAGCAGTTATTCTGAAGATCAGCCCCAGCATTTT; CDR3aa: CASSYSEDQPQHF
d_gene: -; abundance: -; v_gene: TRBV21-1; j_gene: TRBJ2-7; CDR3nt: TGTGCCAGCAGCAGGGTGGACAGGGGTCACGAGCAGTACTTC; CDR3aa: CASSRVDRGHEQYF
d_gene: TRBD1; abundance: few; v_gene: TRBV6-2/TRBV6-3; j_gene: TRBJ1-5; CDR3nt: TGTGCCAGCAGTTCTACGACAGGGCGAGGGCCCCAGCATTTT; CDR3aa: CASSSTTGRGPQHF
d_gene: -; abundance: -; v_gene: TRBV4-3; j_gene: TRBJ1-2; CDR3nt: TGCGCCAGCAGCCAAGATCTTGTGACCCGGGGCTATGGCTACACCTTC; CDR3aa: CASSQDLVTRGYGYTF
d_gene: -; abundance: -; v_gene: TRBV11-1; j_gene: TRBJ1-3; CDR3nt: TGTGCCAGCAGCCGTAGCTACCCTGGAAACACCATATATTTT; CDR3aa: CASSRSYPGNTIYF
d_gene: -; abundance: once; v_gene: TRBV27; j_gene: TRBJ1-1; CDR3nt: TGTGCCAGCAGTTTATCCCCCTGGACAGCAGTAATGAACACTGAAGCTTTCTTT; CDR3aa: CASSLSPWTAVMNTEAFF
d_gene: TRBD1; abundance: -; v_gene: TRBV6-5; j_gene: TRBJ1-6; CDR3nt: TGTGCCAGCAGTCTGGGACAGATAAATTCACCCCTCCACTTT; CDR3aa: CASSLGQINSPLHF
d_gene: TRBD1; abundance: -; v_gene: TRBV23-1; j_gene: TRBJ2-1; CDR3nt: TGCGCCAGCAGTCACGCCGGGACAGACAATGAGCAGTTCTTC; CDR3aa: CASSHAGTDNEQFF
d_gene: TRBD1; abundance: once; v_gene: TRBV3-1/TRBV3-2; j_gene: TRBJ2-5; CDR3nt: TGTGCCAGCAGCCCGAGGGGGACAGGGGGCGCGGGGACCCAGTACTTC; CDR3aa: CASSPRGTGGAGTQYF
d_gene: -; abundance: -; v_gene: TRBV5-1; j_gene: TRBJ1-1; CDR3nt: TGCGCCAGCAGCTTGGGGTCAGGGGTTGAAGCTTTCTTT; CDR3aa: CASSLGSGVEAFF
d_gene: -; abundance: -; v_gene: TRBV6-5; j_gene: TRBJ1-4; CDR3nt: TGTGCCAGCACCCCAAATCCGTCATTGAATGAAAAACTGTTTTTT; CDR3aa: CASTPNPSLNEKLFF
d_gene: TRBD2; abundance: -; v_gene: TRBV18; j_gene: TRBJ2-3; CDR3nt: TGTGCCAGCTCACCACTTTCCAGCGGGGGGCGCACAGATACGCAGTATTTT; CDR3aa: CASSPLSSGGRTDTQYF
d_gene: TRBD2; abundance: few; v_gene: TRBV3-1/TRBV3-2; j_gene: TRBJ2-1; CDR3nt: TGTGCCAGCAGCAATAGCGGGGGCTACAATGAGCAGTTCTTC; CDR3aa: CASSNSGGYNEQFF
d_gene: -; abundance: once; v_gene: TRBV5-6; j_gene: TRBJ1-6; CDR3nt: TGTGCCAGCAGCTTGGGTGAGAGAAGGCTAGCGGGTTCACCCCTCCACTTT; CDR3aa: CASSLGERRLAGSPLHF
d_gene: -; abundance: -; v_gene: TRBV30; j_gene: TRBJ1-4; CDR3nt: TGTGCCTGGGAGGAGGTTCCAAATGAAAAACTGTTTTTT; CDR3aa: CAWEEVPNEKLFF
d_gene: -; abundance: -; v_gene: TRBV5-1; j_gene: TRBJ1-3; CDR3nt: TGCGCCAGCAGCCAAGACAGGATCTCTGGAAACACCATATATTTT; CDR3aa: CASSQDRISGNTIYF
d_gene: -; abundance: -; v_gene: TRBV7-2; j_gene: TRBJ2-1; CDR3nt: TGTGCCAGCAGCGCACCGGGACCAGAGCAGTTCTTC; CDR3aa: CASSAPGPEQFF
d_gene: -; abundance: -; v_gene: TRBV7-2; j_gene: TRBJ1-4; CDR3nt: TGTGCCAGCAGCTTAGTAAATGAAAAACTGTTTTTT; CDR3aa: CASSLVNEKLFF
d_gene: -; abundance: -; v_gene: TRBV19; j_gene: TRBJ1-1; CDR3nt: TGTGCCAGTAGTCCCGGGAGGGCCGGGGAGGCTGAAGCTTTCTTT; CDR3aa: CASSPGRAGEAEAFF
d_gene: TRBD1; abundance: -; v_gene: TRBV4-1; j_gene: TRBJ1-5; CDR3nt: TGCGCCAGCAGCCAAGGGACAGGGTCTCATCAGCCCCAGCATTTT; CDR3aa: CASSQGTGSHQPQHF
d_gene: -; abundance: few; v_gene: TRBV30; j_gene: TRBJ1-2; CDR3nt: TGTGCCTGGAGTAGGGGGGCCAACTATGGCTACACCTTC; CDR3aa: CAWSRGANYGYTF